This T cell receptor (beta chain) was sequenced during a study of blood T cell repertoires in COVID-19. Study-wide context: Acute-phase and convalescent COVID-19 samples originated in the United States, Italy and Spain.

Measured with immunoSEQ multiplex PCR; TCRdb has only the in-frame clones, and not every one. This sample carries about 36,000 clones, over 75% of them seen once, and the ten largest clones take 33%. This CDR3 is built from 16 residues. CDR1 and CDR2 (germline): MGHRA, YSYEKL. The J segment lost 6 bases and the V segment lost 0 bases, leaving 7 bases of the junction unmatched. J is TRBJ2-5 and V is TRBV4-1; 10 nucleotides align to TRBD2. Sequencing used peripheral blood. This TCR was sampled from a man between 60 and 70 years old with acute or convalescent COVID-19. The CDR3 nucleotides read TGCGCCAGCAGCCAAGACCCAGCGGGAGGGCCACAGACCCAGTACTTC. Translating gives CASSQDPAGGPQTQYF.